These 17 T cell receptor beta chains were sequenced from one sample in a study of T cell responses to AZD1222 COVID-19 vaccine. Only in-frame clones appear in the TCRdb table, and some are missing; sequencing was by immunoSEQ multiplex PCR. The sample has about 90,000 clones, approximately 81% seen once. Sequences were derived from peripheral blood, sampled 28 days after the second AZD1222 dose. The receptors derive from an adult who received the AZD1222 COVID-19 vaccine.

This sequence joins TRBV19 and TRBJ1-1, with D hard to call. The germline CDR1 and CDR2 sequences are LNHDA and SQIVND (reference sequence). Trimming cost V 7 bases and J 0 bases, with 6 bases left between them. The CDR3 consists of 12 residues. CDR3 region: CASNSMNTEAFF. The CDR3 region has the DNA TGTGCCAGTAATTCCATGAACACTGAAGCTTTCTTT.

The gene calls are TRBV7-8 and TRBJ1-3, with 8 bases matching TRBD1. With V trimmed by 5 bases and J by 0 bases, 6 bases remained unmatched. The CDR3 has 16 amino acids. CDR1 SGHVS and CDR2 FQNEAQ come from the germline V gene. The CDR3 DNA is TGTGCCAGCAGCAAACAGGGGGACCACTCTGGAAACACCATATATTTT. Its translation: CASSKQGDHSGNTIYF.

This clone was observed a few times. The CDR3 region has the DNA TGTGCCACCTCAAAGCTTGAGAACACTGAAGCTTTCTTT. It specifies CATSKLENTEAFF. J is TRBJ1-1 and V is TRBV9; D is undetermined. Germline V CDR1 and CDR2: SGDLS, YYNGEE. V lost 9 bases to trimming and J lost 1 base, with 13 bases between them. CDR3 size: 13 residues.

The chain joins TRBV2 to TRBJ2-7; 9 bases map to TRBD2. CDR1 and CDR2 from the germline V gene are SNHLY and FYNNEI. With V trimmed by 8 bases and J by 7 bases, 9 bases remained unmatched. There are 13 residues in the CDR3. The CDR3 loop reads CASGSSGIFEQYF. The CDR3 DNA sequence: TGTGCCAGCGGTTCTAGCGGGATATTTGAGCAGTACTTC.

The chain employs TRBV10-1 and TRBJ1-2; D is undetermined. The ends were cut back, 2 bases at V and 1 base at J, with 5 bases in the middle. Germline CDR1 reads WNHNN; CDR2 reads SYGVQD (reference sequence). The CDR3 is made up of 13 amino acids. CDR3 bases: TGCGCCAGCAGTGAGGCGATTAACTATGGCTACACCTTC. Its protein product is CASSEAINYGYTF.

The rearrangement links TRBV5-1 to TRBJ2-1; D may be TRBD2 (7 bases). The ends were cut back, 7 bases at V and 1 base at J, with 12 bases in the middle. Germline V gene lookup returns CDR1 SGHRS and CDR2 YFSETQ. CDR3 size: 14 residues. CDR3 DNA sequence: TGCGCCAGCTGCGGGGGCGATTCCTACAATGAGCAGTTCTTC. Protein: CASCGGDSYNEQFF.

The genes are TRBV7-9 and TRBJ2-7, with no clear D. Germline V gene data show CDR1 as SEHNR and CDR2 as FQNEAQ (reference sequence). Trimming pared 5 bases from V and 4 bases from J, leaving 12 bases between. The CDR3 sequence is 13 residues long. CDR3 DNA sequence: TGTGCCAGCAGCCACCCCCATTTATACGAGCAGTACTTC. Translated: CASSHPHLYEQYF.

The chain carries TRBV27 and TRBJ1-1; D is ambiguous. V was pared by 0 bases and J by 8 bases, with 16 bases between. Germline loops: CDR1 MNHEY, CDR2 SMNVEV (reference sequence). This CDR3 comprises 15 residues. The CDR3 protein is CASSLSAGAEWEAFF. The CDR3 region has the DNA TGTGCCAGCAGTTTATCAGCAGGTGCCGAGTGGGAAGCTTTCTTT.

The gene calls are TRBV4-3 and TRBJ2-7, with 11 bases that match TRBD2. The CDR3 loop spans 16 amino acids. The ends lost 0 bases at V and 4 bases at J; junction bases unmatched: 5. Germline V gives CDR1 LGHNA, CDR2 YSLEER. CDR3 nucleotide sequence: TGCGCCAGCAGCCAAGAACTAGCGGGAGTTATTTACGAGCAGTACTTC. It codes for CASSQELAGVIYEQYF.

This sequence joins TRBV7-2 and TRBJ1-2, with D unclear. Trimming stripped 0 bases from V and 4 bases from J, with 6 bases between. The germline V gene encodes CDR1 SGHTA and CDR2 FQGNSA. The CDR3 runs to 13 residues. CDR3 sequence: CASSLAGAYGYTF. As DNA, the CDR3 is TGTGCCAGCAGCTTAGCGGGTGCCTATGGCTACACCTTC.

V gene TRBV9 combines with J gene TRBJ2-7, with a possible D match to TRBD2 (6 bases). Per germline, CDR1 SGDLS and CDR2 YYNGEE. This CDR3 has 13 amino acids. V dropped 3 bases and J dropped 7 bases, with 14 bases sitting between them. CDR3 bases: TGTGCCAGCAGCGGGGACTTCCTTGGTGAGCAGTACTTC. This sequence encodes CASSGDFLGEQYF.

A remark on this clone: Germline is not matched at one junction end, which may reflect a read error. This sequence joins TRBV7-7 and TRBJ2-7; D might be TRBD1 (6 bases). The CDR3 is 16 amino acids. Germline V CDR1 and CDR2: SSHAT, FNYEAQ (reference sequence). CDR3 residues: CASIVGQGKPLHEQYF. The DNA for the CDR3 is TGTGCTAGCATCGTGGGGCAGGGGAAGCCCCTACATGAGCAGTACTTC.

The gene calls are TRBV3-1 (or the pseudogene TRBV3-2) and TRBJ1-3; no reliable D call. Per germline, CDR1 LGHDT and CDR2 YNNKEL (reference sequence). Trimming left V 4 bases short and J 1 base short, with 5 bases between. The CDR3 loop spans 13 amino acids. The CDR3 sequence: CASSPSSGNTIYF. The CDR3 nucleotides read TGTGCCAGCAGCCCATCATCTGGAAACACCATATATTTT.

J is TRBJ2-7 and V is TRBV28, with unresolved D. This CDR3 is 14 amino acids long. With 3 bases removed from V and 1 base from J, the gap between germline ends came to 10 bases. The V gene's germline CDR1 is MDHEN and CDR2 SYDVKM. The CDR3: CASSFEVGSYEQYF. The CDR3 bases are TGTGCCAGCAGTTTCGAGGTGGGATCCTACGAGCAGTACTTC.

The gene calls are TRBV9 and TRBJ2-1, with D tentatively TRBD2 (6 bases). Trimming took off 0 bases at V and 8 bases at J, with 12 bases between the two ends. The CDR3 runs 14 residues. Germline-derived CDR1 and CDR2 are SGDLS and YYNGEE. Here the CDR3 reads CASSVEGAGDEQFF. The CDR3 DNA sequence: TGTGCCAGCAGCGTAGAGGGAGCGGGCGATGAGCAGTTCTTC. The whole variable domain, remainder taken from reference TRBV9 and TRBJ2-1, is DSGVTQTPKHLITATGQRVTLRCSPRSGDLSVYWYQQSLDQGLQFLIQYYNGEERAKGNILERFSAQQFPDLHSELNLSSLELGDSALYFCASSVEGAGDEQFFGPGTRLTVL.

The chain uses TRBV5-8 and TRBJ1-1; D possibly corresponds to TRBD1 (6 bases). Trimming shortened V by 2 bases and J by 1 base, and 15 bases separated the two germline ends. The CDR3 is 16 amino acids. CDR1 and CDR2 (germline): SGHTS, YDEGEE. CDR3 sequence reads: CASSFIRGGRNTEAFF. DNA for the CDR3: TGTGCCAGCAGCTTTATTCGAGGGGGGCGGAACACTGAAGCTTTCTTT. Full variable domain (missing parts from reference TRBV5-8 and TRBJ1-1): EAGVTQSPTHLIKTRGQQATLRCSPISGHTSVYWYQQALGLGLQFLLWYDEGEERNRGNFPPRFSGRQFPNYSSELNVNALELEDSALYLCASSFIRGGRNTEAFFGQGTRLTVV.

The J gene is TRBJ2-2, the V gene TRBV19; no clear D. The CDR3 is 12 amino acids. Between the trimmed V and J ends, which lost 10 bases and 5 bases, there was a span of 11 bases. The V gene's germline CDR1 is LNHDA and CDR2 SQIVND (reference sequence). The CDR3 region is CATEGQTGELFF. DNA for the CDR3: TGTGCCACCGAAGGGCAAACCGGGGAGCTGTTTTTT.